This TCR beta chain was identified in a study of cytomegalovirus exposure and HLA in healthy donors. At the level of the study: As released early, the data held about 85 million unique TCRs from HLA-typed donors.

13 Jbeta primers and 60 Vbeta primers were used for the PCR. The assay was immunoSEQ multiplex PCR, and TCRdb's table has in-frame clones only and misses some. The repertoire holds 100,000 to 150,000 clones, over 60% seen once, with about 3% in the top ten. Healthy bone marrow donors made up the donors. This CDR3 is built from 16 residues. The chain recombines TRBV21-1 with TRBJ1-1; the listed D gene, TRBD1, was not tested against the DNA. TRBV21-1 has pseudogene status. The source is a human donor in good health. Material: PBMCs. CDR3 coding DNA: TGTGCCAGCAGCAAAGCCCGACAGGGTATGCCCGGAGAAGCTTTCTTT. Protein sequence: CASSKARQGMPGEAFF.